This T cell receptor (beta chain) emerged from a study of T cell repertoires in cytomegalovirus infection. TCRdb reanalysed the reads using MiXCR and keeps one entry per CDR3 protein. The sample has about 740,000 distinct CDR3 sequences, roughly 35% seen once. Comments on this clonotype: The antigen is undetermined.

Study conclusions and caveats: There were HLA-C-restricted CMV-specific TCR beta clonotypes dominating the ex vivo response.

This TCR came from a human donor in good health (CMV status not recorded). Some clones in this sample may be carry-over from other donors' samples. The sample taken for sequencing was PBMCs.

The CDR3 DNA reads as TGTGCCAGCAGTCCCGCCGGGACAGGGTGGAACTATGGCTACACCTTC. It translates to CASSPAGTGWNYGYTF. This chain links TRBV28 with TRBJ1-2; TRBD1 matches 9 bases. CDR3 length equals 16 residues. V lost 5 bases to trimming and J lost 2 bases; unmatched junction nucleotides: 9. Germline lookup yields CDR1 MDHEN and CDR2 SYDVKM.